The 29 T cell receptor beta chains below were found in one sample sequenced in a study of cytotoxic CD8 clonotypes in ibrutinib-treated CLL. Measured with immunoSEQ multiplex PCR; TCRdb has only the in-frame clones, and not every one. The table lists around 310,000 clones, about 77% of them singletons. The specimen was PBMCs, collected before ibrutinib treatment. The receptors come from a human donor with chronic lymphocytic leukemia.

The V and J genes are TRBV7-7 and TRBJ2-1, with TRBD2 identical over 9 bases. CDR3 length: 18 residues. From germline, CDR1 is SSHAT and CDR2 FNYEAQ (reference sequence). The ends lost 4 bases at V and 4 bases at J; junction bases unmatched: 14. DNA for the CDR3: TGTGCCAGCAGCTCCTTGGCGCTAGCGGGACCAATTTACAATGAGCAGTTCTTC. Its protein is CASSSLALAGPIYNEQFF.

The chain has TRBV5-4 and TRBJ1-2; D gene uncertain. V gave up 4 bases and J gave up 4 bases, with 14 bases separating them. This CDR3 has 14 amino acids. Per the germline V gene, CDR1 is SGHNT and CDR2 is YYREEE (reference sequence). The CDR3 DNA is TGTGCCAGCAGCCAAGACCAAAGGGCCTATGGCTACACCTTC. Its translation is CASSQDQRAYGYTF.

This clone came up a few times. The chain is built from TRBV6-6 and TRBJ1-3; no firm D call. The germline V and J ends were trimmed by 0 bases and 3 bases, with 6 bases remaining between them. Germline V CDR1 and CDR2: MNHNY, SVGAGI (reference sequence). This CDR3 region has 14 residues. The CDR3 nucleotides are TGTGCCAGCAGTTACTCCGGGAGTGGAAACACCATATATTTT. Amino acids: CASSYSGSGNTIYF.

This clone was seen a handful of times. V gene TRBV7-2 combines with J gene TRBJ2-1; a weak D match, TRBD1 (6 bases). The CDR3 consists of 13 residues. V was pared by 5 bases and J by 4 bases, with 9 bases between. From germline, CDR1 is SGHTA and CDR2 FQGNSA. In DNA, the CDR3 is TGTGCCAGCAGCCCGGACAGATACAATGAGCAGTTCTTC. As protein: CASSPDRYNEQFF.

This chain uses TRBV10-3 with TRBJ1-2; the D gene is possibly TRBD1 (5 bases). The CDR3 is 17 residues long. V lost 0 bases, J lost 2 bases, and 16 bases lay in between. Germline CDR1 reads ENHRY; CDR2 reads SYGVKD. CDR3 loop: CAISESQRTPNNYGYTF. The CDR3 DNA reads TGTGCCATCAGTGAGTCCCAAAGGACACCAAACAACTATGGCTACACCTTC.

The rearrangement uses TRBV6-6 and TRBJ1-5, with TRBD1 matching over 11 bases. The CDR3 has 16 amino acids. Unmatched junction bases numbered 5, after V lost 5 bases and J lost 2 bases. Germline V CDR1 and CDR2: MNHNY, SVGAGI (reference sequence). The chain's CDR3 is CASSRDRGTGNQPQHF. CDR3 bases: TGTGCCAGCAGTAGGGACAGGGGGACGGGCAATCAGCCCCAGCATTTT.

V gene TRBV10-2 combines with J gene TRBJ2-5; TRBD2 matches at 10 bases. The CDR3 totals 19 residues. After removal of 6 bases from V and 5 bases from J, the junction contained 21 bases not matched to a gene. Per the germline V gene, CDR1 is WSHSY and CDR2 is SAAADI. In DNA form, the CDR3 reads TGCGCCAGCAGCTCCTTGTTCGGGACTAGCGAGGTGGGGGGGGAGACCCAGTACTTC. Translated, it gives CASSSLFGTSEVGGETQYF.

This clone has only one observation. V is TRBV7-3 and J is TRBJ2-1; 8 bases map to TRBD2. The germline CDR1 and CDR2 sequences are SGHTA and FQGTGA. The CDR3 loop spans 15 amino acids. J was trimmed by 5 bases and V by 5 bases; bases with no gene match: 8. CDR3 nucleotide sequence: TGTGCCAGCAGCCCCAGCGGGAGTTTTGACAATGAGCAGTTCTTC. It is translated as CASSPSGSFDNEQFF.

The rearrangement links TRBV6-5 to TRBJ2-3, with 7 bases matching TRBD2. The V gene end was trimmed by 6 bases and the J gene end by 0 bases; junction bases not matched to a gene: 3. Per germline, CDR1 MNHEY and CDR2 SVGAGI. The CDR3 contains 14 residues. CDR3 amino acids: CASSERGSTDTQYF. In DNA form, the CDR3 reads TGTGCCAGCAGCGAGCGGGGAAGCACAGATACGCAGTATTTT.

The chain is built from TRBV2 and TRBJ2-7; TRBD1 matches at 7 bases. The V and J ends lost 3 bases and 7 bases, in that order; junction bases with no gene match: 6. The length of the CDR3 is 13 residues. The germline gives CDR1 SNHLY, CDR2 FYNNEI. The chain's CDR3 is CASSDPTGVEQYF. The CDR3 DNA is TGTGCCAGCAGTGACCCCACAGGGGTTGAGCAGTACTTC.

As DNA, the CDR3 is TGTGCCAGCAGTTACGGAACGTACAATGAGCAGTTCTTC. This encodes CASSYGTYNEQFF. The chain joins TRBV2 to TRBJ2-1; no clear D gene. V was cut by 5 bases and J by 4 bases, with 9 bases left in between. CDR3 size: 13 residues. Per germline, CDR1 SNHLY and CDR2 FYNNEI.

This chain connects TRBV18 to TRBJ2-1; 8 nucleotides line up with TRBD1. Germline CDR1 reads KGHSH; CDR2 reads LQKENI. This CDR3 spans 15 amino acids. After removal of 4 bases from V and 2 bases from J, the junction contained 4 bases not matched to a gene. The CDR3 region is CASSLGQGPYNEQFF. The CDR3 bases are TGTGCCAGCTCACTAGGACAGGGCCCCTACAATGAGCAGTTCTTC.

The chain employs TRBV25-1 and TRBJ1-5; TRBD1 agrees at 7 bases. V dropped 5 bases and J dropped 1; count of bases not matched to a gene: 5. Germline lookup yields CDR1 MGHDK and CDR2 SYGVNS. This CDR3 region has 15 residues. CDR3 in amino acids: CASSTSTGSNQPQHF. CDR3 in DNA: TGTGCCAGCAGTACCTCGACAGGGAGCAATCAGCCCCAGCATTTT.

This chain connects TRBV5-4 to TRBJ2-3; 9 bases line up with TRBD2. The CDR3 length is 16 residues. The germline V gene encodes CDR1 SGHNT and CDR2 YYREEE (reference sequence). The V and J ends lost 1 base and 5 bases, in that order; junction bases with no gene match: 8. CDR3 bases: TGTGCCAGCAGCTTGTTGGCTAGCGGGATGGGAGATACGCAGTATTTT. Translation: CASSLLASGMGDTQYF.

The V and J genes are TRBV7-2 and TRBJ2-2; either TRBD1 or TRBD2 may fit D (5 bases each). Germline-derived CDR1 and CDR2 are SGHTA and FQGNSA. Trimming stripped 2 bases from V and 0 bases from J, with 13 bases between. CDR3 length equals 17 residues. CDR3 in amino acids: CASSLQAGTANTGELFF. As DNA, the CDR3 is TGTGCCAGCAGCTTACAGGCCGGGACCGCGAACACCGGGGAGCTGTTTTTT.

The chain is built from TRBV7-5 and TRBJ2-7; the D call of TRBD2 is as the table states it, not checked on the DNA. TRBV7-5 represents a pseudogene. The CDR3 is 17 residues long. CDR3: CVRSTQRRLAGVYEQYF. The CDR3 nucleotides read TGTGTCAGAAGCACTCAAAGACGACTAGCGGGAGTATACGAGCAGTACTTC.

This clone turned up a few times. The gene calls are TRBV25-1 and TRBJ2-7; 7 bases fit TRBD2. The V gene end was trimmed by 1 base and the J gene end by 0 bases; junction bases not matched to a gene: 6. This CDR3 contains 16 residues. Germline V gives CDR1 MGHDK, CDR2 SYGVNS. The CDR3 protein is CASSEWGGPRSYEQYF. CDR3 sequence (DNA): TGTGCCAGCAGTGAATGGGGAGGGCCCCGCTCCTACGAGCAGTACTTC.

The chain links TRBV5-5 to TRBJ2-3; perhaps TRBD2 as D (5 bases). This CDR3 is 12 amino acids long. Germline CDR1 and CDR2: SGHKS and YYEKEE (reference sequence). V lost 4 bases and J 6 bases, leaving 9 bases between the germline ends. CDR3 in amino acids: CASSQSSDTQYF. The CDR3 nucleotides read TGTGCCAGCAGCCAGTCTAGCGATACGCAGTATTTT.

The chain carries TRBV5-5 and TRBJ2-5; 8 bases are a match to TRBD1. Germline-derived CDR1 and CDR2 are SGHKS and YYEKEE (reference sequence). The CDR3 has 15 residues. Trimming at V came to 4 bases and at J to 1 base, leaving 6 bases not matched to a gene. CDR3 sequence: CASSPGQGSQETQYF. The CDR3 DNA reads TGTGCCAGCAGCCCCGGACAGGGCAGCCAAGAGACCCAGTACTTC.

The V call is TRBV11-2, the J call TRBJ1-2, with a possible D match to TRBD1 (5 bases). Trimming cost V 6 bases and J 4 bases, with 12 bases left between them. This CDR3 is 13 amino acids long. The germline V gene encodes CDR1 SGHAT and CDR2 FQNNGV. CDR3: CASSLTGIYGYTF. CDR3 nucleotide sequence: TGTGCCAGCAGTTTAACAGGAATCTATGGCTACACCTTC.

The chain recombines TRBV30 with TRBJ2-7; 9 nucleotides match TRBD1. Unmatched junction bases numbered 2, after V lost 0 bases and J lost 2 bases. The CDR3 has 14 residues. CDR1 is GTSNPN and CDR2 is SVGIG in the germline V gene (reference sequence). The CDR3 here is CAWSVGQGTYEQYF. CDR3 bases: TGTGCCTGGAGTGTGGGACAGGGTACCTACGAGCAGTACTTC. The entire variable domain, with the rest obtained from reference TRBV30 and TRBJ2-7, is as follows: SQTIHQWPATLVQPVGSPLSLECTVEGTSNPNLYWYRQAAGRGLQLLFYSVGIGQISSEVPQNLSASRPQDRQFILSSKKLLLSDSGFYLCAWSVGQGTYEQYFGPGTRLTVT.

About this clone: The germline gene is not matched at one end of the junction; a read error may be the cause. The chain employs TRBV7-7 and TRBJ2-7; 9 nucleotides agree with TRBD1. The V gene's germline CDR1 is SSHAT and CDR2 FNYEAQ (reference sequence). CDR3 length equals 15 residues. The CDR3 bases are TGTGCTAGCAGCCCCCGGACAGGGGCGTCCTACGAGCAGTACTTC. Amino acids: CASSPRTGASYEQYF.

The genes are TRBV27 and TRBJ2-2; D not resolved. Trimming shortened V by 6 bases and J by 3 bases, and 5 bases separated the two germline ends. Germline loops: CDR1 MNHEY, CDR2 SMNVEV (reference sequence). The CDR3 spans 12 residues. CDR3 sequence: CASRQYTGELFF. The CDR3 region has the DNA TGTGCCAGCAGACAGTACACCGGGGAGCTGTTTTTT.

The chain couples TRBV23-1 to TRBJ2-3, with D perhaps TRBD1 (5 bases). TRBV23-1 is filed as an ORF, its function uncertain. CDR3 length equals 16 residues. Trimming shortened V by 0 bases and J by 4 bases, and 14 bases separated the two germline ends. The CDR3 sequence is CASSQSPISGSDTQYF. The CDR3 bases are TGCGCCAGCAGTCAATCCCCCATCTCAGGGTCAGATACGCAGTATTTT.

The J gene is TRBJ2-7, the V gene TRBV7-8, with D tentatively TRBD2 (5 bases). CDR1 and CDR2 (germline): SGHVS, FQNEAQ. V lost 7 bases, J lost 1 base, and 20 bases lay in between. The CDR3 runs 16 residues. The CDR3 coding sequence is TGTGCCAGCATCCACAGAGGGCTTGGGTTATCCTACGAGCAGTACTTC. The encoded protein is CASIHRGLGLSYEQYF.

The rearrangement links TRBV5-4 to TRBJ2-2, with D unclear. The CDR3 covers 13 residues. CDR1 is SGHNT and CDR2 is YYREEE in the germline V gene (reference sequence). V gave up 4 bases and J gave up 7 bases, with 11 bases separating them. As DNA, the CDR3 is TGTGCCAGCAGCACCAGCGATGGCGGGGAGCTGTTTTTT. It yields the protein CASSTSDGGELFF.

The genes are TRBV28 and TRBJ2-2; TRBD2 agrees at 7 bases. Germline V lookup: CDR1 MDHEN, CDR2 SYDVKM. Trimming removed 5 bases from V and 6 bases from J; junction bases left unmatched: 12. The CDR3 totals 16 residues. The CDR3, as DNA: TGTGCCAGCAGTCTCGGGACTACCGACCTCCCCGGGGAGCTGTTTTTT. Protein: CASSLGTTDLPGELFF. Complete variable domain (other parts from reference TRBV28 and TRBJ2-2): DVKVTQSSRYLVKRTGEKVFLECVQDMDHENMFWYRQDPGLGLRLIYFSYDVKMKEKGDIPEGYSVSREKKERFSLILESASTNQTSMYLCASSLGTTDLPGELFFGEGSRLTVL.

J is TRBJ1-1 and V is TRBV2; weak D call: TRBD1 (6 bases). V lost 5 bases and J 1 base, leaving 8 bases between the germline ends. This CDR3 contains 13 residues. Germline assignment: CDR1 SNHLY and CDR2 FYNNEI. CDR3 sequence reads: CASSLQGNTEAFF. CDR3 nucleotide sequence: TGTGCCAGCAGTCTACAGGGGAACACTGAAGCTTTCTTT.

This clone was detected once. V and J are TRBV29-1 and TRBJ2-5; D gene unclear. The germline gives CDR1 SQVTM, CDR2 ANQGSEA. The CDR3 consists of 10 residues. V lost 4 bases, J lost 5 bases, and 5 bases lay in between. DNA of the CDR3: TGCAGCGTTGCTTGGGAGACCCAGTACTTC. Encoded protein: CSVAWETQYF.